The TCR beta chain described here comes from a study of STAT5B mutations in CD4+ large granular lymphocyte leukemia. Regarding this clone: Antigen: not known.

The data were produced by immunoSEQ multiplex PCR, yet TCRdb's version contains in-frame clones alone and is incomplete. This table holds approximately 32,000 clones, roughly three quarters found once. Healthy controls were blood donor buffy coats. Study-wide points: TRBV06-family usage was enriched in top patient clones (8/27) versus controls (2/35). Patient CD4-sorted repertoires looked more clonal than healthy CD4+ repertoires, even without putative leukemic clones.

The CDR3 has 14 residues. Germline values: CDR1 SQVTM, CDR2 ANQGSEA. The V and J ends lost 4 bases and 5 bases respectively, with 15 bases between them. The gene calls are TRBV29-1 and TRBJ2-1; D possibly corresponds to TRBD2 (5 bases). The sequencing input was CD4+ T cells from blood buffy coats. The source is a human donor in good health. For the CDR3, the DNA is TGCAGCGTTGGTCCGGGAACAGCGAACAATGAGCAGTTCTTC. As protein: CSVGPGTANNEQFF.